This T cell receptor beta chain is drawn from a study of CD8 T cells in Susac syndrome. The CDR3 consists of 13 residues. Trimming removed 7 bases from V and 4 bases from J, with 14 bases in between. Germline V gene lookup returns CDR1 SNHLY and CDR2 FYNNEI. An amount of RNA that ranged from 0.5 to 1 ug was reverse transcribed with random hexamers. MiXCR, run by TCRdb on the immunoSEQ multiplex PCR reads, gives a single entry per CDR3 protein. Of approximately 130,000 distinct CDR3 sequences listed, around 91% are singletons. Source material: CD8+ T cells from PBMCs. The clonotype was recovered from a human donor with multiple sclerosis. This chain connects TRBV2 to TRBJ2-7; a weak D match, TRBD2 (6 bases). The DNA for the CDR3 is TGTGCCAGCATTCCTAGCGACCATTACGAGCAGTACTTC. This encodes CASIPSDHYEQYF.